A single sample is the source of the 4 T cell receptor beta chains below, sequenced in a study of shared clonotypes between healthy human individuals. TCRdb's table, derived via immunoSEQ multiplex PCR, lists solely in-frame clones and lacks some. This table holds about 1.5 million clones, about 96% found once. Sequencing was done on a sample of naive CD4+ T cells sorted from blood. As to subset: CD45RA+ positively selected. The source of these receptors is a man aged 25-45 years in good health.

The CDR3 DNA reads TGCGCCAGCAGATCGGGAGGCGACTCCTACAATGAGCAGTTCTTC. Translation: CASRSGGDSYNEQFF. The V call is TRBV4-1, the J call TRBJ2-1; the match to TRBD2 covers 7 bases. This CDR3 is built from 15 residues. After removal of 6 bases from V and 0 bases from J, the junction contained 5 bases not matched to a gene. The germline CDR1 and CDR2 sequences are MGHRA and YSYEKL.

The chain employs TRBV7-2 and TRBJ1-1; D may be TRBD1 (5 bases). Between the trimmed V and J ends, which lost 5 bases and 7 bases, there was a span of 17 bases. Germline V gives CDR1 SGHTA, CDR2 FQGNSA. CDR3 length: 14 residues. The CDR3 loop is CASSATGGSYEAFF. DNA of the CDR3: TGTGCCAGCAGCGCCACAGGCGGATCCTATGAAGCTTTCTTT.

V is TRBV30 and J is TRBJ1-1; D perhaps matches TRBD1 (5 bases). Germline loops: CDR1 GTSNPN, CDR2 SVGIG (reference sequence). V dropped 8 bases and J dropped 7 bases, with 23 bases sitting between them. The CDR3 loop spans 14 amino acids. This chain's CDR3 is CASKGTFVGGEAFF. The CDR3 nucleotides are TGTGCCAGCAAAGGGACTTTCGTGGGGGGTGAAGCTTTCTTT.

The chain links TRBV7-2 to TRBJ2-5, with D unclear. V was clipped by 8 bases and J by 5 bases, with 12 bases between them. Germline V CDR1 and CDR2: SGHTA, FQGNSA. There are 12 residues in the CDR3. Written as DNA, the CDR3 is TGTGCCAGCTCTTCTGGATGGGAGACCCAGTACTTC. Translating gives CASSSGWETQYF.